The 5 T cell receptor beta chains below come from one sample, sequenced in a study of blood T cell repertoires in COVID-19. Sequenced by immunoSEQ multiplex PCR; TCRdb stores in-frame clones only, minus some. The sample includes 89,000 or so clones, 89% of them seen just once. Material: peripheral blood. Receptors were obtained from a man aged 50 or older with COVID-19, enrolled during active disease.

V and J are TRBV9 and TRBJ2-3; a weak D match, TRBD1 (5 bases). The CDR3 has 16 amino acids. Germline-derived CDR1 and CDR2 are SGDLS and YYNGEE. Trimming shortened V by 0 bases and J by 4 bases, and 15 bases separated the two germline ends. CDR3 protein: CASSVGENRGSDTQYF. CDR3 sequence (DNA): TGTGCCAGCAGCGTAGGTGAGAATAGGGGCTCAGATACGCAGTATTTT.

The chain has TRBV10-3 and TRBJ1-2, with TRBD1 matching over 8 bases. The germline V gene has CDR1 ENHRY and CDR2 SYGVKD. This CDR3 has 14 residues. Trimming removed 3 bases from V and 4 bases from J; junction bases left unmatched: 4. CDR3 DNA: TGTGCCATCAGTGACAGGGGGCTCGGCTATGGCTACACCTTC. This gives the protein CAISDRGLGYGYTF.

This chain uses TRBV7-3 with TRBJ2-5; D might be TRBD1 (5 bases). Per the germline V gene, CDR1 is SGHTA and CDR2 is FQGTGA. The length of the CDR3 is 14 residues. Between the trimmed V and J ends, which lost 3 bases and 4 bases, there was a span of 12 bases. CDR3 amino acids: CASSFPGSGETQYF. The CDR3 DNA sequence: TGTGCCAGCAGCTTCCCAGGGTCAGGAGAGACCCAGTACTTC.

This chain joins TRBV7-9 and TRBJ1-4; TRBD1 agrees at 7 bases. CDR1 is SEHNR, CDR2 FQNEAQ, per germline (reference sequence). V lost 3 bases and J lost 3; bases outside the gene matches: 7. The CDR3 has 16 residues. The CDR3 spells CASSLAGQVANEKLFF. CDR3 DNA: TGTGCCAGCAGCTTGGCTGGACAGGTGGCTAATGAAAAACTGTTTTTT.

The chain uses TRBV2 and TRBJ2-7; 7 nucleotides agree with TRBD2. After removal of 3 bases from V and 7 bases from J, the junction contained 12 bases not matched to a gene. This CDR3 has 15 amino acids. Per the germline V gene, CDR1 is SNHLY and CDR2 is FYNNEI. CDR3 region: CASSETRASGGEQYF. CDR3 bases: TGTGCCAGCAGTGAGACCCGGGCCTCGGGGGGAGAGCAGTACTTC.